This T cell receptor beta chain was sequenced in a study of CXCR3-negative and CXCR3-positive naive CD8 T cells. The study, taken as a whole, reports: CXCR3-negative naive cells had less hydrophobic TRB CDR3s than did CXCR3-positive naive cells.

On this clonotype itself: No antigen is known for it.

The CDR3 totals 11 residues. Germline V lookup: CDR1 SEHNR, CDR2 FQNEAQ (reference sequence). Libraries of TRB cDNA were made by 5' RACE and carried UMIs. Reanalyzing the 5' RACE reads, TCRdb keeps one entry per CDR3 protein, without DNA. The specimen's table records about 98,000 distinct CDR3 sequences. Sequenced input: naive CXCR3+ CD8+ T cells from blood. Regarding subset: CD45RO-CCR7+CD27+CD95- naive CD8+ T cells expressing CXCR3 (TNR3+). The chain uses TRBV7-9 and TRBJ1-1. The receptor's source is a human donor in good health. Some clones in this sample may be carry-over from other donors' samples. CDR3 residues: CASSEETEAFF.